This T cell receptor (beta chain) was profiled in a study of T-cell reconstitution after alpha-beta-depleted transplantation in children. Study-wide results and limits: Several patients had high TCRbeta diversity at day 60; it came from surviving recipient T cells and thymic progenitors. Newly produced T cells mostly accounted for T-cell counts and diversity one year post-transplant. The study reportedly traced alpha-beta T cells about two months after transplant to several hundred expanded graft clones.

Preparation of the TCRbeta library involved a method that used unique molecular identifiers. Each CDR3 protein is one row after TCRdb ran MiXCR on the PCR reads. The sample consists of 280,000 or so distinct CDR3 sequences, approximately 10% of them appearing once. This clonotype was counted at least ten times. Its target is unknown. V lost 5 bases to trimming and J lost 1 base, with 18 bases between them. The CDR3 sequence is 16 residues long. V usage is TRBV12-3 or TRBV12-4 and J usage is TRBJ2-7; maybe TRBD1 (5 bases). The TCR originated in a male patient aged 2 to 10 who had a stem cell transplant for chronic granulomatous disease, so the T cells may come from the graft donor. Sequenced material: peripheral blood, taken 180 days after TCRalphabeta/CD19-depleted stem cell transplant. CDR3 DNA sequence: TGTGCCAGCAGTACGAAATGGACATTTTATTCCTACGAGCAGTACTTC. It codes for CASSTKWTFYSYEQYF.